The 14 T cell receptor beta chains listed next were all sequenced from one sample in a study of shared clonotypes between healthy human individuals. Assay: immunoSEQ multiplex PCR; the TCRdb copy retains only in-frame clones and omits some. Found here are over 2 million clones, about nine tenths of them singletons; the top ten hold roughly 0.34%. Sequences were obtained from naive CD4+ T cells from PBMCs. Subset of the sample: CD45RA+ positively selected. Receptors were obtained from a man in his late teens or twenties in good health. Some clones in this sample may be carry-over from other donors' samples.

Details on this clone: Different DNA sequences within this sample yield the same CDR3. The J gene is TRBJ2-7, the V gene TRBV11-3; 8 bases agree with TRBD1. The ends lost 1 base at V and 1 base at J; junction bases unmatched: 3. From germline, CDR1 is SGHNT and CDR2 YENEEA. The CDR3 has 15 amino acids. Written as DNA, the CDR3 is TGTGCCAGCAGCTTAGGACAGGGGCGATCCTACGAGCAGTACTTC. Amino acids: CASSLGQGRSYEQYF.

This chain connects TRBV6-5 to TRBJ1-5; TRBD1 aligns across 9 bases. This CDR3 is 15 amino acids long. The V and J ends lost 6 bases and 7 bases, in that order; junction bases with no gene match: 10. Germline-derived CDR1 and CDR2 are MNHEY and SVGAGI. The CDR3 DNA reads TGTGCCAGCAGGCCGAACAGGGGGCTGGGGCAGCCCCAGCATTTT. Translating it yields CASRPNRGLGQPQHF.

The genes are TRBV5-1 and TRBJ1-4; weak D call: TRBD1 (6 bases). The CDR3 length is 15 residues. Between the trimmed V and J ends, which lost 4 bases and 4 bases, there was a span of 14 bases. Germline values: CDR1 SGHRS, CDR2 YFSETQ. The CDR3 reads CASSKDRTGNEKLFF. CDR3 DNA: TGCGCCAGCAGCAAAGACAGGACGGGTAATGAAAAACTGTTTTTT.

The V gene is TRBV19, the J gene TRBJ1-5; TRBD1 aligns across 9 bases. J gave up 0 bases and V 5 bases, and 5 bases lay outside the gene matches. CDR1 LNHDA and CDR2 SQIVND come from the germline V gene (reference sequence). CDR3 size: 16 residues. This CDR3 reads CASSLWTGDSNQPQHF. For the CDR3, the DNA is TGTGCCAGTAGTCTCTGGACAGGGGATAGCAATCAGCCCCAGCATTTT. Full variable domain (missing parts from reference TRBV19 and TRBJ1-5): DGGITQSPKYLFRKEGQNVTLSCEQNLNHDAMYWYRQDPGQGLRLIYYSQIVNDFQKGDIAEGYSVSREKKESFPLTVTSAQKNPTAFYLCASSLWTGDSNQPQHFGDGTRLSIL.

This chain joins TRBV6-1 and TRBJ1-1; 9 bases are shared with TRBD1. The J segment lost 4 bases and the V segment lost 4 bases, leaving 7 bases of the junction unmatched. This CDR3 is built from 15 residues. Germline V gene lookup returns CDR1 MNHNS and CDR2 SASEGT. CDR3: CASSGDRAWATEAFF. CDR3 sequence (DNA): TGTGCCAGCAGTGGGGACAGGGCATGGGCCACTGAAGCTTTCTTT.

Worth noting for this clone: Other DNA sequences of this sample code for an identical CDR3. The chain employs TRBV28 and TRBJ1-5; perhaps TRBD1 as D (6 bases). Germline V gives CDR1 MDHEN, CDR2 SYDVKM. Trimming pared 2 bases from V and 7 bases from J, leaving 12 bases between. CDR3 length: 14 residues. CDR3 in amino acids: CASSLAGAGQPQHF. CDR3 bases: TGTGCCAGCAGTTTAGCGGGGGCGGGCCAGCCCCAGCATTTT.

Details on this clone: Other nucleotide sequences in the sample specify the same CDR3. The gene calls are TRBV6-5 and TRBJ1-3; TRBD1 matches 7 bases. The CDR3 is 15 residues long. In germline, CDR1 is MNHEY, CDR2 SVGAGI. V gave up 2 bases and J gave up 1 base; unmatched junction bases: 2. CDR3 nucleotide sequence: TGTGCCAGCAGTTACAGGGGGCTTTCTGGAAACACCATATATTTT. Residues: CASSYRGLSGNTIYF.

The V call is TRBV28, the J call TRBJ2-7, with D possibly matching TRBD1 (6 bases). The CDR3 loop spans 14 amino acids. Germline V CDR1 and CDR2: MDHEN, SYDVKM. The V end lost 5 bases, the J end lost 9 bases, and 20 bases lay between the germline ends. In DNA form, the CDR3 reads TGTGCCAGCAGTGCTCCCCGGGACACTCTGATGCAGTACTTC. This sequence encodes CASSAPRDTLMQYF.

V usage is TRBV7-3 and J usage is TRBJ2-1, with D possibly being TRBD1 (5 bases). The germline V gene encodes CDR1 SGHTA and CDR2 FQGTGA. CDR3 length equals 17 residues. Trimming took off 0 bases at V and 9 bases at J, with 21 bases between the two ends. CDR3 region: CASSLTPGWGRYGEQFF. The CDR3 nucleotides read TGTGCCAGCAGCTTAACGCCGGGTTGGGGCCGGTATGGTGAGCAGTTCTTC. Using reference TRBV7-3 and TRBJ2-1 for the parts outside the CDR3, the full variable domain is GAGVSQTPSNKVTEKGKYVELRCDPISGHTALYWYRQSLGQGPEFLIYFQGTGAADDSGLPNDRFFAVRPEGSVSTLKIQRTERGDSAVYLCASSLTPGWGRYGEQFFGPGTRLTVL.

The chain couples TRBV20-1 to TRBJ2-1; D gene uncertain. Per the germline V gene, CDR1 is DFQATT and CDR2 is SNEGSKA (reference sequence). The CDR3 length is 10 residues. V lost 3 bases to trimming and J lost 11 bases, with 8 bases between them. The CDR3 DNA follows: TGCAGTGCTAGGGCGAACAAGCAGTTCTTC. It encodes CSARANKQFF.

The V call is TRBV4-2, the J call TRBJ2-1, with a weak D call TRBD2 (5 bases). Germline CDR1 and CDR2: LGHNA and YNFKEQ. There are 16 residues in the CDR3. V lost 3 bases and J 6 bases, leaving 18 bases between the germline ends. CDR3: CASSQSFSGNANEQFF. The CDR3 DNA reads TGTGCCAGCAGCCAGTCTTTCAGCGGTAACGCCAATGAGCAGTTCTTC.

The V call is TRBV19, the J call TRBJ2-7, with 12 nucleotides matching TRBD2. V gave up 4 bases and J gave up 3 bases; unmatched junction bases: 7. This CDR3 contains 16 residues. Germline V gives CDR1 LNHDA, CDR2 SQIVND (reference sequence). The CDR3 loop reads CASSTKGTSGLYEQYF. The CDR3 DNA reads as TGTGCCAGTAGTACAAAAGGGACTAGCGGGCTCTACGAGCAGTACTTC.

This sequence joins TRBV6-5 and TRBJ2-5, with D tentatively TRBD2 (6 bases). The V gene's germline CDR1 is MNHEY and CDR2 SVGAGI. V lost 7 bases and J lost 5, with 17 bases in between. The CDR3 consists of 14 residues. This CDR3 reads CASTSHTSRETQYF. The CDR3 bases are TGTGCCAGCACCTCTCACACTAGCCGGGAGACCCAGTACTTC.

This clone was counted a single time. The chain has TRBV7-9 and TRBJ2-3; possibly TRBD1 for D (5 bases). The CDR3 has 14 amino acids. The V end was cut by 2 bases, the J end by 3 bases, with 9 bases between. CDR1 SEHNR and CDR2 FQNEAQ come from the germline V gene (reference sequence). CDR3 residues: CASSLRYRTDTQYF. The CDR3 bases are TGTGCCAGCAGCTTACGATACAGGACAGATACGCAGTATTTT.